The clone carrying this TCR beta chain has more than one count but fewer than ten. TCRdb ran MiXCR on the 5' RACE reads and lists one entry per CDR3 protein. The sample holds hundreds of thousands of distinct CDR3 sequences, around 6.1% seen once. The germline CDR1 and CDR2 sequences are MNHNS and SASEGT. CDR3 length: 14 amino acids. The V gene end was trimmed by 6 bases and the J gene end by 2 bases; junction bases not matched to a gene: 6. The source of the sample is a study of identical twins. J is TRBJ1-2 and V is TRBV6-1; 7 nucleotides line up with TRBD1. The source material was naive T cells sorted from blood. The clonotype was recovered from a young man in good health. The CDR3 loop is CASSPGQPNYGYTF. DNA of the CDR3: TGTGCCAGCAGCCCGGGACAGCCAAACTATGGCTACACCTTC.